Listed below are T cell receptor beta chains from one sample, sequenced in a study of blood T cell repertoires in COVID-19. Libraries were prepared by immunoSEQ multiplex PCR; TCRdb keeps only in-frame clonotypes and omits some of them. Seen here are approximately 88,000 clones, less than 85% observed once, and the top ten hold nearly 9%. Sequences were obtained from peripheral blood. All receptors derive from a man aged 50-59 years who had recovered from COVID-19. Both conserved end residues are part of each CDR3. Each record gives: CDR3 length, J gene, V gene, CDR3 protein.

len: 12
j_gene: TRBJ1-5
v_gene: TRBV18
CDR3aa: CASSDSNQPQHF

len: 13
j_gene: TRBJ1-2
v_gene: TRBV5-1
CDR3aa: CASSSGGQDGYTF

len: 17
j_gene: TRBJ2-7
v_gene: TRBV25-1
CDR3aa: CASSGSGGFILSYEQYF

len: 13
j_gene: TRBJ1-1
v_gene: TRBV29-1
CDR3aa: CSVGSGGNTEAFF

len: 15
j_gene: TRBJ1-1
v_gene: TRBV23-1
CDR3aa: CASEPTRRGYTEAFF

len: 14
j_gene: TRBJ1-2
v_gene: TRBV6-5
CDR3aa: CAGGDGVENYGYTF

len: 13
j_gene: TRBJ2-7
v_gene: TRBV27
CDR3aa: CASRGGVSYEQYF

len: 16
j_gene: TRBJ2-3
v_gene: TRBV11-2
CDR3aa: CASSLGTAHSTDTQYF

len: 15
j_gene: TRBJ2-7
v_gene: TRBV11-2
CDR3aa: CASSTIYQNSYEQYF

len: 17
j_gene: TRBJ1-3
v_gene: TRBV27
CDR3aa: CASSTAGGPESGNTIYF

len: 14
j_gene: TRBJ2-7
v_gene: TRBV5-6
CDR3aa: CASSLGEGSYEQYF

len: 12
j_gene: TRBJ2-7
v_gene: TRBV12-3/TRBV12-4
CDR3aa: CASSRTRGEQYF

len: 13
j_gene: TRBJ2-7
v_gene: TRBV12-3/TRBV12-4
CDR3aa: CASSTQGWYEQYF

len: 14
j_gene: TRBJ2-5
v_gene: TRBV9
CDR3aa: CASSVGGRGETQYF

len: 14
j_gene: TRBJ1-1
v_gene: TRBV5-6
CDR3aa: CASSLGRGSTEAFF

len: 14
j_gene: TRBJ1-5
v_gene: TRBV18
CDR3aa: CASSPETGNQPQHF

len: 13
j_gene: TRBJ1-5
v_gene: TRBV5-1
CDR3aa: CASRYGSGEPQHF

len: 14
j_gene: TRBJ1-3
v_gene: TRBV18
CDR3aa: CASSPGQVRNTIYF

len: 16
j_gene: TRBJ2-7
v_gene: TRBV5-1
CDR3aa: CASSLGMGRAPYEQYF

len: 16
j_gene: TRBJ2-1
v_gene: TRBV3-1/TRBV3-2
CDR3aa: CASSQGPGLVFYEQFF

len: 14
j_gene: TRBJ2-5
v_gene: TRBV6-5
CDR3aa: CASSPVGGPETQYF

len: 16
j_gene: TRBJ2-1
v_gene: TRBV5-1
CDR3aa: CASSLELASGSDEQFF

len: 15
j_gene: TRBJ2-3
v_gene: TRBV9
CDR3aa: CASSSNTIPTDTQYF

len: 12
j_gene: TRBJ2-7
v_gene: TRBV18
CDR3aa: CASSPDRNEQYF

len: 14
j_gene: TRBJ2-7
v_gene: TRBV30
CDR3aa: CAWSPGQGSYEQYF

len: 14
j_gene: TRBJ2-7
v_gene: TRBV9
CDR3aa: CASSSGGAQGEQYF

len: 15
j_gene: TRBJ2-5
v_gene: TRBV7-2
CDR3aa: CASRPYSGIQETQYF

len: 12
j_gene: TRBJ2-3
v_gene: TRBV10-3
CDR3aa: CAISESVDTQYF

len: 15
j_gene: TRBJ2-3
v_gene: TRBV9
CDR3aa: CASRRGIGTTDTQYF

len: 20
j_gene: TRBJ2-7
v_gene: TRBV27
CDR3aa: CASSHRLRDRVGGSWGEQYF

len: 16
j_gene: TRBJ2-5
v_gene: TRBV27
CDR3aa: CASSFQSLAGQETQYF

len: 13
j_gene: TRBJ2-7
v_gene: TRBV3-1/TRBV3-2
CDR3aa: CASSQVQGYEQYF

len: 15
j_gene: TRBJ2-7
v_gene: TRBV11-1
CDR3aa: CASSLGGTAVYEQYF

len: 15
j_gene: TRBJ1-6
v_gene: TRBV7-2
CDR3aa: CASSLGGAHNSPLHF